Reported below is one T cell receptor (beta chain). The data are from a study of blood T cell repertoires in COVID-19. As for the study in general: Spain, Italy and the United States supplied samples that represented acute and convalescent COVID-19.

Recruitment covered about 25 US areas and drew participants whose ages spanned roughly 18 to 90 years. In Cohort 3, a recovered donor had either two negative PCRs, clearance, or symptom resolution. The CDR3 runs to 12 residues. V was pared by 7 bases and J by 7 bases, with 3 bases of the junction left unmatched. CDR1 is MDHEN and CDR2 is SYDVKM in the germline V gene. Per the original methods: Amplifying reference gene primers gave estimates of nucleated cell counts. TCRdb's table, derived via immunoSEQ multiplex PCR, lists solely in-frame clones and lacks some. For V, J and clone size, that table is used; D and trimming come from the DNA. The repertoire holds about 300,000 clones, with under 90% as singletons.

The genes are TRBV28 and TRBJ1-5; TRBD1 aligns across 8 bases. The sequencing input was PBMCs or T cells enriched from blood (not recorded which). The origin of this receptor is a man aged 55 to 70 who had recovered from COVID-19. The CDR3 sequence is CASITGGQPQHF. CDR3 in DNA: TGTGCCAGCATCACAGGGGGACAGCCCCAGCATTTT.